Presented here are 19 T cell receptor beta chains from one specimen sequenced in a study of cytomegalovirus exposure and HLA in healthy donors. The PCR employed 60 Vbeta primers together with 13 Jbeta primers. Some clones are missing from TCRdb's copy, which holds only in-frame ones; the method was immunoSEQ multiplex PCR. The sample has 200,000 to 250,000 clones, more than 75% seen once. Input material: PBMCs. Source of these receptors: a human donor in good health.

V and J are TRBV5-4 and TRBJ1-4; D is uncertain. Germline CDR1 is SGHNT and CDR2 is YYREEE (reference sequence). CDR3 size: 15 residues. V was pared by 1 base and J by 0 bases, with 7 bases between. In DNA, the CDR3 is TGTGCCAGCAGCTTGAATTCGGCAACTAATGAAAAACTGTTTTTT. This translates into CASSLNSATNEKLFF.

CDR3 residues: CSVWDRAYEQYF. CDR3 coding DNA: TGCAGCGTTTGGGACAGGGCCTACGAGCAGTACTTC. The V call is TRBV29-1, the J call TRBJ2-7; 9 nucleotides align to TRBD1. V was clipped by 5 bases and J by 2 bases; unmatched bases: 1. Per the germline V gene, CDR1 is SQVTM and CDR2 is ANQGSEA. This CDR3 is built from 12 residues.

V usage is TRBV19 and J usage is TRBJ2-5; D might be TRBD1 (6 bases). CDR1 and CDR2 (germline): LNHDA, SQIVND (reference sequence). Trimming stripped 2 bases from V and 2 bases from J, with 12 bases between. The CDR3 runs 15 residues. The CDR3 coding sequence is TGTGCCAGTAGTATACAGGGTAGGGGGCAAGAGACCCAGTACTTC. Its translation: CASSIQGRGQETQYF.

This clone was recorded only once. The CDR3 region has the DNA TGTGCCAGCAGCGGCCCGGAGGGACAGGGGTTCAGTGGCTACACCTTC. Residues: CASSGPEGQGFSGYTF. V is TRBV7-2 and J is TRBJ1-2, with TRBD1 matching over 10 bases. The CDR3 consists of 16 residues. Losses at the gene ends were 5 bases for V and 7 bases for J; bases not matched to a gene: 13. Germline V gives CDR1 SGHTA, CDR2 FQGNSA. Together with reference TRBV7-2 and TRBJ1-2, the CDR3 gives the full variable domain: GAGVSQSPSNKVTEKGKDVELRCDPISGHTALYWYRQSLGQGLEFLIYFQGNSAPDKSGLPSDRFSAERTGGSVSTLTIQRTQQEDSAVYLCASSGPEGQGFSGYTFGSGTRLTVV.

This chain joins TRBV18 and TRBJ1-2; TRBD1 matches at 8 bases. V was clipped by 2 bases and J by 12 bases; unmatched bases: 14. The CDR3 covers 15 residues. Germline V gives CDR1 KGHSH, CDR2 LQKENI. The CDR3 reads CASSPMDRAAGGNTF. The CDR3 coding sequence is TGTGCCAGCTCACCAATGGACAGGGCGGCAGGCGGCAACACCTTC.

The CDR3 is CASSPSGGTWYEQYF. Written as DNA, the CDR3 is TGTGCCAGCTCACCATCGGGTGGAACGTGGTACGAGCAGTACTTC. The chain is built from TRBV18 and TRBJ2-7; D unclear. The V and J ends lost 2 bases and 4 bases respectively, with 15 bases between them. This CDR3 region has 15 residues. Germline V gene sequence: CDR1 KGHSH, CDR2 LQKENI.

This chain uses TRBV4-1 with TRBJ1-1; the match to TRBD1 covers 7 bases. The germline gives CDR1 MGHRA, CDR2 YSYEKL. The CDR3 sequence is 14 residues long. The V and J ends lost 3 bases and 1 base, in that order; junction bases with no gene match: 2. The CDR3, as DNA: TGCGCCAGCAGCCAGGGACAGTGGAACACTGAAGCTTTCTTT. This translates into CASSQGQWNTEAFF.

The gene calls are TRBV7-9 and TRBJ2-3; D gene ambiguous. This CDR3 is built from 15 residues. V was trimmed by 1 base and J by 3 bases, leaving 11 bases between them. Germline V lookup: CDR1 SEHNR, CDR2 FQNEAQ (reference sequence). The CDR3 here is CASSLDGGGTDTQYF. The CDR3, as DNA: TGTGCCAGCAGCTTAGATGGCGGCGGAACAGATACGCAGTATTTT.

V and J are TRBV4-1 and TRBJ1-2, with D perhaps matching TRBD1 (6 bases). Between the trimmed V and J ends, which lost 3 bases and 4 bases, there was a span of 18 bases. Germline V gene data show CDR1 as MGHRA and CDR2 as YSYEKL. The CDR3 length is 16 residues. DNA of the CDR3: TGCGCCAGCAGCCAGCACCTAGGACAGAGAATCTATGGCTACACCTTC. The encoded protein is CASSQHLGQRIYGYTF.

The CDR3 reads CASGLWGGGETQYF. Here the CDR3 DNA reads TGTGCTAGTGGTTTGTGGGGGGGCGGGGAGACCCAGTACTTC. The rearrangement links TRBV12-5 to TRBJ2-5, with D tentatively TRBD2 (7 bases). The V end lost 2 bases, the J end lost 5 bases, and 12 bases lay between the germline ends. CDR1 and CDR2 (germline): LGHNT, FRNRAP. There are 14 residues in the CDR3.

This sequence joins TRBV5-1 and TRBJ2-7; TRBD2 agrees at 11 bases. Germline V CDR1 and CDR2: SGHRS, YFSETQ. The J segment lost 2 bases and the V segment lost 3 bases, leaving 4 bases of the junction unmatched. This CDR3 spans 15 amino acids. The CDR3 nucleotides read TGCGCCAGCAGCTCTGGGACTAGCGGAGCCTACGAGCAGTACTTC. It yields the protein CASSSGTSGAYEQYF.

The CDR3 sequence is CASWRDRGYEQYF. The CDR3 DNA reads as TGTGCCAGTTGGAGGGACAGGGGCTACGAGCAGTACTTC. The rearrangement links TRBV27 to TRBJ2-7; 10 bases fit TRBD1. Trimming at V came to 9 bases and at J to 3 bases, leaving 5 bases not matched to a gene. The CDR3 contains 13 residues. CDR1 and CDR2 from the germline V gene are MNHEY and SMNVEV (reference sequence).

This chain joins TRBV18 and TRBJ1-4; 7 bases map to TRBD1. Germline CDR1 and CDR2: KGHSH and LQKENI. Trimming cost V 3 bases and J 4 bases; bases outside gene matches: 5. CDR3 length equals 15 residues. The CDR3: CASSPLTGFNEKLFF. CDR3 DNA: TGTGCCAGCTCACCCTTGACAGGGTTTAATGAAAAACTGTTTTTT.

This rearrangement joins TRBV11-2 to TRBJ2-1; perhaps TRBD2 as D (5 bases). The CDR3 runs to 14 residues. The germline V gene encodes CDR1 SGHAT and CDR2 FQNNGV. Trimming left V 2 bases short and J 9 bases short, with 14 bases between. The CDR3 bases are TGTGCCAGCAGCTTACGCCTAGCCGCCGTTGAGCAGTTCTTC. Translation gives CASSLRLAAVEQFF.

This clone was recorded only once. The chain joins TRBV9 to TRBJ2-1, with 11 bases aligning to TRBD2. Germline V gene lookup returns CDR1 SGDLS and CDR2 YYNGEE. There are 16 residues in the CDR3. V dropped 5 bases and J dropped 7; count of bases not matched to a gene: 11. CDR3 loop: CASSLEVAGGLNEQFF. The CDR3 DNA reads TGTGCCAGCAGTCTAGAGGTAGCGGGAGGGCTGAATGAGCAGTTCTTC.

The chain uses TRBV5-8 and TRBJ2-7; no firm D call. In germline, CDR1 is SGHTS, CDR2 YDEGEE. With 1 base removed from V and 0 bases from J, the gap between germline ends came to 17 bases. CDR3 length: 17 residues. The chain's CDR3 is CASSLSLLISRSYEQYF. The CDR3, as DNA: TGTGCCAGCAGCTTGAGCCTTCTGATTAGCCGCTCCTACGAGCAGTACTTC.

The chain joins TRBV5-1 to TRBJ2-7; TRBD2 matches at 8 bases. Germline CDR1 and CDR2: SGHRS and YFSETQ. Germline trimming cut 1 base from V and 4 bases from J; bases unmatched to any gene: 16. CDR3 size: 18 residues. CDR3 residues: CASSLQGPNTGGDYEQYF. As DNA, the CDR3 is TGCGCCAGCAGCTTGCAAGGCCCAAACACGGGGGGGGATTACGAGCAGTACTTC.

This chain links TRBV2 with TRBJ2-7, with TRBD2 identical over 10 bases. J was trimmed by 0 bases and V by 6 bases; bases with no gene match: 8. The CDR3 spans 16 residues. Per the germline V gene, CDR1 is SNHLY and CDR2 is FYNNEI. CDR3: CASSPWGLANSYEQYF. DNA of the CDR3: TGTGCCAGCAGCCCATGGGGACTAGCGAACTCCTACGAGCAGTACTTC.

The chain recombines TRBV21-1 with TRBJ2-6; the table's D gene call, TRBD2, was not cross checked with the DNA. TRBV21-1 is designated a pseudogene. The CDR3 extends over 16 amino acids. The chain's CDR3 is CASSKGGVSGANVLTF. CDR3 bases: TGTGCCAGCAGCAAAGGCGGCGTCTCTGGGGCCAACGTCCTGACTTTC.